These 2 T cell receptor beta chains were all obtained from the same sample, sequenced in a study of T cell changes during pregnancy in multiple sclerosis. The repertoire was sequenced with immunoSEQ multiplex PCR; TCRdb's copy has only in-frame clones and lacks some. The repertoire holds about 59,000 clones, with less than 95% as singletons. The sequences come from CD8+ T cells from peripheral blood mononuclear cells, collected after pregnancy. These receptors came from a female donor with multiple sclerosis, enrolled in a pregnancy study.

This chain joins TRBV27 and TRBJ2-7; the D gene is possibly TRBD1 (5 bases). The CDR3 consists of 15 residues. Germline CDR1 MNHEY, CDR2 SMNVEV (reference sequence). V lost 3 bases and J lost 2, with 14 bases in between. CDR3 residues: CASSLGRPNTYEQYF. In DNA form, the CDR3 reads TGTGCCAGCAGTTTGGGGCGGCCCAACACCTACGAGCAGTACTTC.

The genes are TRBV28 and TRBJ2-3, with 7 bases identical to TRBD1. The CDR3 covers 14 residues. Germline lookup yields CDR1 MDHEN and CDR2 SYDVKM. V lost 4 bases, J lost 1 base, and 2 bases stayed unmatched. CDR3 loop: CASSYGQGTDTQYF. The CDR3 region has the DNA TGTGCCAGCAGTTACGGACAGGGCACAGATACGCAGTATTTT.